This T cell receptor beta chain is drawn from a study of patients and donors after allogeneic stem cell transplantation. The CDR3 covers 14 residues. The germline V and J ends were trimmed by 4 bases and 0 bases, with 8 bases remaining between them. Germline CDR1 and CDR2: MNHEY and SMNVEV (reference sequence). One entry per CDR3 protein results from TCRdb running MiXCR on the RT-PCR reads. Of tens of thousands of distinct CDR3 sequences in the sample, roughly 5.2% are singletons; the top ten hold less than 3%. This clonotype was observed a few times. This clonotype originated in a human donor who was either an allogeneic HSCT recipient or a stem cell or donor lymphocyte infusion donor (not recorded which). It is not recorded whose cells these are; they may come from a transplant donor. V and J are TRBV27 and TRBJ2-3; unclear D gene. Sample: blood, either unsorted or a sorted T cell fraction (not recorded which). The CDR3 protein is CASSSSPSTDTQYF. DNA of the CDR3: TGTGCCAGCAGTTCATCACCTAGCACAGATACGCAGTATTTT.